This TCR beta chain stems from a study of T-cell reconstitution after alpha-beta-depleted transplantation in children. Unique molecular identifiers were incorporated when the TCRbeta library was constructed. TCRdb reprocessed the PCR reads with MiXCR, giving one entry per CDR3 protein. The table has about 690,000 distinct CDR3 sequences, approximately 17% seen once. This clonotype appeared many times. CDR3 length: 15 amino acids. V shed 1 base, J shed 9 bases, and the junction held 6 bases outside the gene matches. In germline, CDR1 is SGHTA, CDR2 FQGNSA. This specimen consisted of PBMCs from the stem cell graft donor, obtained from the stem cell graft. The chain uses TRBV7-2 and TRBJ2-1; 10 bases align to TRBD2. The sequence was collected from a human donor who donated a stem cell graft to a child with acute myeloid leukemia. As DNA, the CDR3 is TGTGCCAGCAGCTTAGGAGCGGGGGGGCCCGCTGAGCAGTTCTTC. It specifies CASSLGAGGPAEQFF. Supplemented by reference TRBV7-2 and TRBJ2-1, the full variable domain reads GAGVSQSPSNKVTEKGKDVELRCDPISGHTALYWYRQSLGQGLEFLIYFQGNSAPDKSGLPSDRFSAERTGGSVSTLTIQRTQQEDSAVYLCASSLGAGGPAEQFFGPGTRLTVL.